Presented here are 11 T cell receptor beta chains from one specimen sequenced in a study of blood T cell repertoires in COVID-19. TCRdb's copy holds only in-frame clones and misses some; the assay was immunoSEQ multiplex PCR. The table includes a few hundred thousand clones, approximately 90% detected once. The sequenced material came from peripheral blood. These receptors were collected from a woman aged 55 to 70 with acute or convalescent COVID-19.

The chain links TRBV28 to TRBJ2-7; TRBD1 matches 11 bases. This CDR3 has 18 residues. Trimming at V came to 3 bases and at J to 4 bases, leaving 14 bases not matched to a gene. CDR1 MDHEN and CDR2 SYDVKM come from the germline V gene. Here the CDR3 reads CASSFLFSGTGGLYEQYF. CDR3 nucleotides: TGTGCCAGCAGTTTCTTATTTAGCGGGACAGGGGGGTTGTACGAGCAGTACTTC.

CDR3 in amino acids: CSVEAAMNTEAFF. Written as DNA, the CDR3 is TGCAGCGTTGAAGCAGCGATGAACACTGAAGCTTTCTTT. V and J are TRBV29-1 and TRBJ1-1; D remains unclear. CDR1 is SQVTM and CDR2 is ANQGSEA in the germline V gene. This CDR3 has 13 residues. Trimming pared 1 base from V and 0 bases from J, leaving 6 bases between.

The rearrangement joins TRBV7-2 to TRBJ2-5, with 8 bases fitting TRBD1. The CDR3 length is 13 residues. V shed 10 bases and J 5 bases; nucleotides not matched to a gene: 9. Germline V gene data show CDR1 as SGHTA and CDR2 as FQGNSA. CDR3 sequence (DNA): TGTGCCACCTCCCAGGGGGCCCGGGAGACCCAGTACTTC. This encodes CATSQGARETQYF.

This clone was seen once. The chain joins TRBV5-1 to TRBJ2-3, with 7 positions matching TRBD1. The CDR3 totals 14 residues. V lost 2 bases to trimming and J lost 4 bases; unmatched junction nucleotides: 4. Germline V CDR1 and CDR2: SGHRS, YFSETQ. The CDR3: CASSLRQGADTQYF. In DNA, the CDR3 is TGCGCCAGCAGCTTAAGACAGGGAGCAGATACGCAGTATTTT.

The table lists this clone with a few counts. CDR3 protein: CATSRGQRPEPQHF. CDR3 sequence (DNA): TGTGCCACCAGCCGGGGACAGCGTCCAGAGCCCCAGCATTTT. V is TRBV15 and J is TRBJ1-5; 7 bases align to TRBD1. Trimming at V came to 5 bases and at J to 8 bases, leaving 9 bases not matched to a gene. This CDR3 region has 14 residues. Germline CDR1 is LNHNV and CDR2 is YYDKDF (reference sequence).

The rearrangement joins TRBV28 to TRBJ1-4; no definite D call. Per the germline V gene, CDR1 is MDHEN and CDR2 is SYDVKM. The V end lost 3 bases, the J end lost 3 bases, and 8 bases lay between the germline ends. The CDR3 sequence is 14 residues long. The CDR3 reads CASSLGWSNEKLFF. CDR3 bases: TGTGCCAGCAGTTTGGGCTGGTCTAATGAAAAACTGTTTTTT.

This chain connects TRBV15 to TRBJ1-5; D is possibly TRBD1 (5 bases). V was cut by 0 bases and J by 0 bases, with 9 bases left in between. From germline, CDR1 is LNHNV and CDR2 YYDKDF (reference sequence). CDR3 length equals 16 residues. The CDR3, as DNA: TGTGCCACCAGCAGAGAGCGGGGGATTAGCAATCAGCCCCAGCATTTT. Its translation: CATSRERGISNQPQHF. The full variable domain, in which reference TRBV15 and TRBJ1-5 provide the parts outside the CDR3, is DAMVIQNPRYQVTQFGKPVTLSCSQTLNHNVMYWYQQKSSQAPKLLFHYYDKDFNNEADTPDNFQSRRPNTSFCFLDIRSPGLGDTAMYLCATSRERGISNQPQHFGDGTRLSIL.

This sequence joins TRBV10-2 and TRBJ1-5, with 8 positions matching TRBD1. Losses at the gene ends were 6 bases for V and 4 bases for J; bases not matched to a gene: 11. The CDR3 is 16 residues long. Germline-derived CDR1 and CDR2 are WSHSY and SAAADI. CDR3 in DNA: TGCGCCAGCAGAACTTCCTCCACAGGGGGGAATCAGCCCCAGCATTTT. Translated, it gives CASRTSSTGGNQPQHF.

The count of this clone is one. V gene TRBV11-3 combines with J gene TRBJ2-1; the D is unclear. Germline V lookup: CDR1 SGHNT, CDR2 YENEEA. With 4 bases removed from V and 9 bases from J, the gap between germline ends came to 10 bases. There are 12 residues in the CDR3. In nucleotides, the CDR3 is TGTGCCAGCAGCTCCCCTCAGCGTGAGCAGTTCTTC. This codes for CASSSPQREQFF.

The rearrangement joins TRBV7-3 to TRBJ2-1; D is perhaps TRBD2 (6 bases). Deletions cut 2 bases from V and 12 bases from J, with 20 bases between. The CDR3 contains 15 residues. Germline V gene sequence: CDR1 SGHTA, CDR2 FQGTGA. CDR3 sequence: CASSLVGTGGVGQFF. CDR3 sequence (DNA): TGTGCCAGCAGCTTAGTGGGGACCGGGGGTGTAGGGCAGTTCTTC.

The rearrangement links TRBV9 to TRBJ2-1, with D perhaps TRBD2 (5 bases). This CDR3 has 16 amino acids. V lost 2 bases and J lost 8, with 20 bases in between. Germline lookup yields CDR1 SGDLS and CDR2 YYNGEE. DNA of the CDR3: TGTGCCAGCAGCGTGATCGGGCGGGCCGACAACGATGAGCAGTTCTTC. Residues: CASSVIGRADNDEQFF. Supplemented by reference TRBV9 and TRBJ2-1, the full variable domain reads DSGVTQTPKHLITATGQRVTLRCSPRSGDLSVYWYQQSLDQGLQFLIQYYNGEERAKGNILERFSAQQFPDLHSELNLSSLELGDSALYFCASSVIGRADNDEQFFGPGTRLTVL.